Listed here are 19 T cell receptor beta chains from one sample, sequenced in a study of CD8 T cells in Susac syndrome. RNA in amounts of roughly 0.5 to 1 ug was reverse transcribed with random hexamers. TCRdb re-derived calls from the immunoSEQ multiplex PCR reads in MiXCR, one entry per CDR3 protein. There are 95,000 to 150,000 distinct CDR3 sequences in the sample; 90% to 95% occur only once, and 0.087% lies in the top ten. Sequenced: CD4+ T cells from PBMCs. The receptors shown here come from a human donor in good health.

The chain employs TRBV27 and TRBJ1-1, with D tentatively TRBD1 (5 bases). In germline, CDR1 is MNHEY, CDR2 SMNVEV (reference sequence). This CDR3 comprises 13 residues. Between the trimmed V and J ends, which lost 7 bases and 5 bases, there was a span of 14 bases. The DNA for the CDR3 is TGTGCCAGCACCCCGGAGGGGAGGACTGAAGCTTTCTTT. Translation gives CASTPEGRTEAFF.

The rearrangement uses TRBV3-1 and TRBJ1-1; TRBD1 agrees at 8 bases. The CDR3 spans 14 residues. Trimming at V came to 2 bases and at J to 7 bases, leaving 6 bases not matched to a gene. CDR1 LGHDT and CDR2 YNNKEL come from the germline V gene (reference sequence). The CDR3: CASSQTGGKGEAFF. The DNA of the CDR3 is TGTGCCAGCAGCCAAACAGGGGGGAAGGGTGAAGCTTTCTTT.

The V call is TRBV7-2, the J call TRBJ2-1; maybe TRBD2 (6 bases). The CDR3 spans 16 residues. Germline V gene lookup returns CDR1 SGHTA and CDR2 FQGNSA. Trimming left V 5 bases short and J 4 bases short, with 18 bases between. Here the CDR3 reads CASSLGGANSYNEQFF. The DNA of the CDR3 is TGTGCCAGCAGCCTCGGCGGGGCTAACTCATACAATGAGCAGTTCTTC.

V gene TRBV3-1 combines with J gene TRBJ2-2; D gene ambiguous. Per the germline V gene, CDR1 is LGHDT and CDR2 is YNNKEL (reference sequence). The V and J ends lost 0 bases and 7 bases respectively, with 3 bases between them. The CDR3 has 12 amino acids. CDR3 amino acids: CASSQDIGELFF. CDR3 DNA sequence: TGTGCCAGCAGCCAAGATATCGGGGAGCTGTTTTTT.

The V and J genes are TRBV18 and TRBJ2-5; D remains ambiguous. This CDR3 has 13 residues. V lost 3 bases and J 2 bases, leaving 7 bases between the germline ends. CDR1 and CDR2 (germline): KGHSH, LQKENI. The CDR3 sequence is CASSPDLQETQYF. CDR3 nucleotide sequence: TGTGCCAGCTCACCGGATCTTCAAGAGACCCAGTACTTC.

The chain joins TRBV3-1 to TRBJ2-3; D is possibly TRBD1 (6 bases). CDR1 LGHDT and CDR2 YNNKEL come from the germline V gene (reference sequence). This CDR3 has 13 amino acids. V was trimmed by 5 bases and J by 3 bases, leaving 9 bases between them. The CDR3: CASSFQGTDTQYF. Written as DNA, the CDR3 is TGTGCCAGCAGCTTCCAGGGGACAGATACGCAGTATTTT.

This chain uses TRBV12-3 or TRBV12-4 with TRBJ1-2; D is unresolved. Deletions cut 5 bases from V and 2 bases from J, with 12 bases between. This CDR3 contains 14 residues. The CDR3 sequence: CASSPRAINYGYTF. CDR3 bases: TGTGCCAGCAGTCCCCGAGCCATAAACTATGGCTACACCTTC.

The chain links TRBV20-1 to TRBJ1-1; D perhaps matches TRBD1 (6 bases). The CDR3 contains 13 residues. In germline, CDR1 is DFQATT, CDR2 SNEGSKA (reference sequence). Trimming removed 5 bases from V and 1 base from J, with 11 bases in between. The CDR3 loop is CSALIRGNTEAFF. The CDR3 DNA sequence: TGCAGTGCTCTGATCAGGGGGAACACTGAAGCTTTCTTT.

The rearrangement links TRBV7-2 to TRBJ2-7, with 10 positions matching TRBD2. The CDR3 has 13 amino acids. Germline CDR1 reads SGHTA; CDR2 reads FQGNSA. After removal of 6 bases from V and 4 bases from J, the junction contained 3 bases not matched to a gene. The CDR3 is CASSISGRYEQYF. The CDR3 bases are TGTGCCAGCAGTATTAGCGGGAGGTACGAGCAGTACTTC.

This clonotype was seen just once. The V gene is TRBV20-1, the J gene TRBJ2-5, with TRBD1 matching over 10 bases. Per the germline V gene, CDR1 is DFQATT and CDR2 is SNEGSKA (reference sequence). This CDR3 is 13 amino acids long. The V and J ends lost 5 bases and 4 bases, in that order; junction bases with no gene match: 4. The chain's CDR3 is CSADGTGAETQYF. In DNA form, the CDR3 reads TGCAGTGCTGATGGGACAGGGGCAGAGACCCAGTACTTC.

This chain uses TRBV6-4 with TRBJ2-5; TRBD2 matches at 8 bases. The ends lost 3 bases at V and 4 bases at J; junction bases unmatched: 4. The CDR3 is 14 residues long. CDR1 is MRHNA, CDR2 SNTAGT, per germline. CDR3 sequence (DNA): TGTGCCAGCAGTGATGAGGCGGGAGGAGAGACCCAGTACTTC. Its protein product is CASSDEAGGETQYF.

V is TRBV5-1 and J is TRBJ2-7, with D possibly being TRBD2 (6 bases). The V end lost 0 bases, the J end lost 0 bases, and 13 bases lay between the germline ends. Germline CDR1 and CDR2: SGHRS and YFSETQ. The CDR3 covers 16 residues. The CDR3 nucleotides read TGCGCCAGCAGCTTGGCCGAAGGCGGGAACTCCTACGAGCAGTACTTC. It yields the protein CASSLAEGGNSYEQYF.

The chain employs TRBV3-1 and TRBJ1-1, with D perhaps matching TRBD1 (6 bases). The V end was cut by 4 bases, the J end by 0 bases, with 12 bases between. This CDR3 has 15 residues. Germline CDR1 and CDR2: LGHDT and YNNKEL (reference sequence). The CDR3 loop reads CASSRRTEMNTEAFF. CDR3 bases: TGTGCCAGCAGCCGTAGGACAGAAATGAACACTGAAGCTTTCTTT.

V and J are TRBV29-1 and TRBJ1-2; D ambiguous. Germline CDR1 and CDR2: SQVTM and ANQGSEA. This CDR3 comprises 12 residues. V was trimmed by 4 bases and J by 2 bases, leaving 8 bases between them. CDR3 sequence: CSVVARNYGYTF. DNA of the CDR3: TGCAGCGTTGTGGCCAGGAACTATGGCTACACCTTC.

The gene calls are TRBV7-9 and TRBJ1-1; weak D call: TRBD1 (5 bases). Germline V gives CDR1 SEHNR, CDR2 FQNEAQ (reference sequence). Trimming shortened V by 0 bases and J by 1 base, and 12 bases separated the two germline ends. This CDR3 is built from 16 residues. CDR3 sequence: CASSLAPGQENTEAFF. The CDR3, as DNA: TGTGCCAGCAGCTTAGCCCCGGGGCAGGAGAACACTGAAGCTTTCTTT.

J is TRBJ2-7 and V is TRBV29-1, with D maybe TRBD2 (6 bases). This CDR3 spans 14 amino acids. Germline lookup yields CDR1 SQVTM and CDR2 ANQGSEA. With 4 bases removed from V and 1 base from J, the gap between germline ends came to 14 bases. CDR3 region: CSVAFRGMSYEQYF. The CDR3 region has the DNA TGCAGCGTTGCCTTTCGGGGGATGTCCTACGAGCAGTACTTC.

The chain couples TRBV7-8 to TRBJ2-2, with D unresolved. Trimming shortened V by 5 bases and J by 4 bases, and 11 bases separated the two germline ends. There are 14 residues in the CDR3. Germline lookup yields CDR1 SGHVS and CDR2 FQNEAQ. CDR3 residues: CASSRLYRTGELFF. The CDR3, as DNA: TGTGCCAGCAGCCGCCTCTACCGCACCGGGGAGCTGTTTTTT.

CDR3 sequence reads: CASSQGYRSTYEQYF. As DNA, the CDR3 is TGTGCCAGCAGCCAAGGCTACAGGAGTACCTACGAGCAGTACTTC. The chain uses TRBV4-2 and TRBJ2-7; possibly TRBD1 for D (5 bases). With 1 base removed from V and 2 bases from J, the gap between germline ends came to 12 bases. The CDR3 extends over 15 amino acids. The germline V gene has CDR1 LGHNA and CDR2 YNFKEQ.

V is TRBV7-2 and J is TRBJ2-6; the D gene is possibly TRBD1 (6 bases). The CDR3 spans 16 residues. Trimming removed 5 bases from V and 0 bases from J, with 11 bases in between. CDR1 SGHTA and CDR2 FQGNSA come from the germline V gene. The CDR3 loop reads CASSGQGSSGANVLTF. Written as DNA, the CDR3 is TGTGCCAGCAGCGGGCAGGGGTCCTCTGGGGCCAACGTCCTGACTTTC.